This passage covers 27 T cell receptor beta chains from one sample sequenced in a study of technical replicates of blood from a handful of donors. Libraries were prepared by immunoSEQ multiplex PCR; TCRdb keeps only in-frame clonotypes and omits some of them. This sample has 75,000 to 95,000 clones; 90% to 97% occur once, and the top ten carry 0.36%. The sequencing input was T cells isolated from PBMCs. The source of these receptors is a human donor in good health.

This chain joins TRBV10-3 and TRBJ2-2; a possible D gene is TRBD2 (5 bases). The germline V and J ends were trimmed by 6 bases and 2 bases, with 13 bases remaining between them. Germline V gene data show CDR1 as ENHRY and CDR2 as SYGVKD. There are 15 residues in the CDR3. The CDR3 protein is CAIRVPSGNTGELFF. The DNA for the CDR3 is TGTGCCATCAGAGTACCCAGCGGTAACACCGGGGAGCTGTTTTTT.

The chain joins TRBV6-5 to TRBJ2-2, with TRBD2 matching over 8 bases. V lost 7 bases to trimming and J lost 2 bases; unmatched junction nucleotides: 6. CDR1 is MNHEY and CDR2 is SVGAGI in the germline V gene. The CDR3 totals 15 residues. CDR3 region: CASTLAGANTGELFF. In DNA, the CDR3 is TGTGCCAGCACCCTAGCGGGCGCTAACACCGGGGAGCTGTTTTTT.

The V gene is TRBV7-9, the J gene TRBJ1-1; 10 bases are a match to TRBD1. The CDR3 extends over 14 amino acids. V was clipped by 4 bases and J by 7 bases; unmatched bases: 6. Looked up from germline, CDR1 is SEHNR and CDR2 is FQNEAQ (reference sequence). CDR3: CASSSPGQGNEAFF. In DNA form, the CDR3 reads TGTGCCAGCAGCTCACCGGGACAGGGGAATGAAGCTTTCTTT.

The chain has TRBV9 and TRBJ1-2, with D maybe TRBD1 (6 bases). CDR1 is SGDLS, CDR2 YYNGEE, per germline. The V end lost 0 bases, the J end lost 0 bases, and 6 bases lay between the germline ends. This CDR3 has 14 residues. The CDR3 region has the DNA TGTGCCAGCAGCGTAGCAGGGGCTAACTATGGCTACACCTTC. Protein sequence: CASSVAGANYGYTF.

V is TRBV18 and J is TRBJ2-7; 9 bases agree with TRBD1. V shed 1 base and J 3 bases; nucleotides not matched to a gene: 13. From germline, CDR1 is KGHSH and CDR2 LQKENI. The CDR3 totals 18 residues. CDR3 in amino acids: CASSPLLGQGQNYYEQYF. The DNA for the CDR3 is TGTGCCAGCTCACCACTGTTAGGACAGGGGCAAAATTACTACGAGCAGTACTTC.

This chain connects TRBV5-4 to TRBJ2-1, with 7 nucleotides matching TRBD2. J was trimmed by 8 bases and V by 3 bases; bases with no gene match: 5. There are 13 residues in the CDR3. Per the germline V gene, CDR1 is SGHNT and CDR2 is YYREEE (reference sequence). In DNA, the CDR3 is TGTGCCAGCAGCTCCCGCGGGAGCTATGAGCAGTTCTTC. It yields the protein CASSSRGSYEQFF.

The J gene is TRBJ2-4, the V gene TRBV13, with D possibly matching TRBD1 (6 bases). The germline V gene encodes CDR1 PRHDT and CDR2 FYEKMQ (reference sequence). Trimming shortened V by 5 bases and J by 5 bases, and 10 bases separated the two germline ends. This CDR3 is 13 amino acids long. The CDR3 is CASSGQIENIQYF. The DNA of the CDR3 is TGTGCCAGCAGCGGACAGATTGAAAACATTCAGTACTTC.

Comments on this clone: At one of its ends the junction is not consistent with the germline gene, which may arise from a read error. The chain joins TRBV7-9 to TRBJ2-3; D is undetermined. The CDR3 has 8 amino acids. From germline, CDR1 is SEHNR and CDR2 FQNEAQ (reference sequence). The CDR3, as DNA: TGTGCCAGCAGCTTATCTAGTTTT. Its protein product is CASSLSSF.

This chain joins TRBV29-1 and TRBJ2-7; D gene uncertain. This CDR3 is 11 amino acids long. Trimming removed 0 bases from V and 6 bases from J, with 6 bases in between. The V gene's germline CDR1 is SQVTM and CDR2 ANQGSEA. CDR3 bases: TGCAGCGTTGAAGAGCCCGGCGAGCAGTACTTC. Its protein is CSVEEPGEQYF.

This chain connects TRBV5-6 to TRBJ2-7; D is ambiguous. Trimming cost V 2 bases and J 6 bases, with 6 bases left between them. The CDR3 sequence is 11 residues long. Germline CDR1 reads SGHDT; CDR2 reads YYEEEE. CDR3 in DNA: TGTGCCAGCAGCTTTACGGTCGAGCAGTACTTC. Protein product: CASSFTVEQYF.

The chain employs TRBV7-8 and TRBJ2-7; 15 bases are a match to TRBD2. V lost 4 bases to trimming and J lost 11 bases; unmatched junction nucleotides: 9. This CDR3 is 15 amino acids long. Germline-derived CDR1 and CDR2 are SGHVS and FQNEAQ. CDR3 coding DNA: TGTGCCAGCAGCTACCCAGGACTAGCGGGAGGGCCGGAGTACTTC. Amino acids: CASSYPGLAGGPEYF.

The V gene is TRBV27, the J gene TRBJ2-7; D not certain. The CDR3 consists of 12 residues. Germline values: CDR1 MNHEY, CDR2 SMNVEV (reference sequence). With 2 bases removed from V and 7 bases from J, the gap between germline ends came to 9 bases. The CDR3 loop is CASSLAGWEQYF. DNA of the CDR3: TGTGCCAGCAGTTTAGCAGGCTGGGAGCAGTACTTC.

The V and J genes are TRBV4-1 and TRBJ2-7; the match to TRBD1 covers 7 bases. Trimming took 1 base from V and 5 from J; bases not matched to a gene: 8. The CDR3 contains 15 residues. Germline values: CDR1 MGHRA, CDR2 YSYEKL. CDR3 bases: TGCGCCAGCAGCCAAGCTCTCACAGGGGTGCACGAGCAGTACTTC. Its translation: CASSQALTGVHEQYF.

The rearrangement uses TRBV7-3 and TRBJ2-7; D not certain. V was pared by 6 bases and J by 1 base, with 13 bases between. The length of the CDR3 is 14 residues. Looked up from germline, CDR1 is SGHTA and CDR2 is FQGTGA. The CDR3 protein is CASRVEPGSYEQYF. The CDR3 DNA reads as TGTGCCAGCAGGGTGGAGCCCGGATCCTACGAGCAGTACTTC.

The gene calls are TRBV30 and TRBJ1-1; TRBD1 agrees at 7 bases. The germline V gene has CDR1 GTSNPN and CDR2 SVGIG (reference sequence). There are 17 residues in the CDR3. Losses at the gene ends were 4 bases for V and 0 bases for J; bases not matched to a gene: 14. CDR3 DNA: TGTGCCTGGAACATCCAAAAAGGGCAGGGGGTGAACACTGAAGCTTTCTTT. It codes for CAWNIQKGQGVNTEAFF.

The table lists this clone with a count of one. The CDR3 loop reads CASSLAGLSTDTQYF. The CDR3 nucleotides read TGTGCCAGCAGCTTAGCGGGGCTATCCACAGATACGCAGTATTTT. The rearrangement joins TRBV7-2 to TRBJ2-3, with D perhaps matching TRBD1 (5 bases). The CDR3 length is 15 residues. V dropped 0 bases and J dropped 2 bases, with 9 bases sitting between them. The germline gives CDR1 SGHTA, CDR2 FQGNSA.

This clone was seen once. This chain uses TRBV5-5 with TRBJ1-3, with 7 bases identical to TRBD1. This CDR3 is built from 15 residues. Per the germline V gene, CDR1 is SGHKS and CDR2 is YYEKEE (reference sequence). With V trimmed by 3 bases and J by 9 bases, 12 bases remained unmatched. This CDR3 reads CASSSYDREVGTIYF. The CDR3 nucleotides are TGTGCCAGCAGCTCCTATGACAGGGAGGTGGGCACCATATATTTT.

V and J are TRBV27 and TRBJ2-7, with 8 bases lining up with TRBD1. Per the germline V gene, CDR1 is MNHEY and CDR2 is SMNVEV (reference sequence). V gave up 5 bases and J gave up 3 bases; unmatched junction bases: 9. The CDR3 length is 15 residues. DNA for the CDR3: TGTGCCAGCAGTCAAGCGGACAGGGCAGGCTACGAGCAGTACTTC. Protein product: CASSQADRAGYEQYF.

The genes are TRBV7-9 and TRBJ2-7; D possibly corresponds to TRBD1 (5 bases). The germline gives CDR1 SEHNR, CDR2 FQNEAQ (reference sequence). V dropped 1 base and J dropped 2 bases, with 9 bases sitting between them. The CDR3 extends over 14 amino acids. The CDR3 loop reads CASSLGTITYEQYF. CDR3 DNA: TGTGCCAGCAGCTTAGGGACAATTACCTACGAGCAGTACTTC.

CDR3 loop: CASSITGNPLEQYF. CDR3 in DNA: TGTGCCAGCAGCATCACAGGGAACCCTCTGGAGCAGTACTTC. The chain joins TRBV27 to TRBJ2-7; D might be TRBD1 (6 bases). In germline, CDR1 is MNHEY, CDR2 SMNVEV (reference sequence). The CDR3 totals 14 residues. V dropped 6 bases and J dropped 7 bases, with 19 bases sitting between them.

The chain links TRBV6-1 to TRBJ1-3, with D perhaps matching TRBD1 (6 bases). From germline, CDR1 is MNHNS and CDR2 SASEGT. The germline V and J ends were trimmed by 6 bases and 6 bases, with 12 bases remaining between them. CDR3 length: 13 residues. Here the CDR3 reads CASSLDRSNTIYF. DNA for the CDR3: TGTGCCAGCAGCCTCGACAGGTCAAACACCATATATTTT.

This chain's CDR3 is CASSIPGDRGSQFF. Written as DNA, the CDR3 is TGTGCCAGCAGTATACCTGGGGACAGGGGTTCCCAGTTCTTC. The gene calls are TRBV7-9 and TRBJ2-1; 10 nucleotides match TRBD1. V was pared by 6 bases and J by 13 bases, with 12 bases of the junction left unmatched. The CDR3 length is 14 residues. Per the germline V gene, CDR1 is SEHNR and CDR2 is FQNEAQ (reference sequence).

CDR3 residues: CASSLGQLSYEQYF. The CDR3 DNA sequence: TGTGCCAGCAGCCTGGGACAGCTTTCTTACGAGCAGTACTTC. This chain joins TRBV6-5 and TRBJ2-7; 7 bases line up with TRBD1. Germline V gene sequence: CDR1 MNHEY, CDR2 SVGAGI. After removal of 6 bases from V and 4 bases from J, the junction contained 9 bases not matched to a gene. The CDR3 consists of 14 residues.

J is TRBJ1-1 and V is TRBV29-1, with D unresolved. Deletions cut 2 bases from V and 1 base from J, with 8 bases between. Germline values: CDR1 SQVTM, CDR2 ANQGSEA. The CDR3 contains 13 residues. The CDR3 DNA is TGCAGCGTTGAACTGGAGCCGAACACTGAAGCTTTCTTT. This translates into CSVELEPNTEAFF.

This chain links TRBV7-3 with TRBJ2-2; D may be TRBD2 (6 bases). V was cut by 2 bases and J by 3 bases, with 10 bases left in between. Germline CDR1 is SGHTA and CDR2 is FQGTGA. CDR3 size: 15 residues. CDR3 sequence (DNA): TGTGCCAGCAGCTTAGGTAGCGGAGACACCGGGGAGCTGTTTTTT. Its translation is CASSLGSGDTGELFF.

The rearrangement joins TRBV6-5 to TRBJ2-7; TRBD1 is a possible D gene (5 bases). The CDR3 spans 14 residues. The V end lost 3 bases, the J end lost 2 bases, and 11 bases lay between the germline ends. Looked up from germline, CDR1 is MNHEY and CDR2 is SVGAGI. CDR3: CASSYEQGPYEQYF. The CDR3 region has the DNA TGTGCCAGCAGTTATGAGCAGGGCCCCTACGAGCAGTACTTC.

The chain carries TRBV28 and TRBJ2-4; TRBD1 might be the D (5 bases). Germline CDR1 reads MDHEN; CDR2 reads SYDVKM. V was pared by 5 bases and J by 7 bases, with 18 bases between. CDR3 size: 15 residues. The CDR3 region is CASSTGAGRINIQYF. In DNA form, the CDR3 reads TGTGCCAGCAGTACCGGAGCAGGGCGAATTAACATTCAGTACTTC.